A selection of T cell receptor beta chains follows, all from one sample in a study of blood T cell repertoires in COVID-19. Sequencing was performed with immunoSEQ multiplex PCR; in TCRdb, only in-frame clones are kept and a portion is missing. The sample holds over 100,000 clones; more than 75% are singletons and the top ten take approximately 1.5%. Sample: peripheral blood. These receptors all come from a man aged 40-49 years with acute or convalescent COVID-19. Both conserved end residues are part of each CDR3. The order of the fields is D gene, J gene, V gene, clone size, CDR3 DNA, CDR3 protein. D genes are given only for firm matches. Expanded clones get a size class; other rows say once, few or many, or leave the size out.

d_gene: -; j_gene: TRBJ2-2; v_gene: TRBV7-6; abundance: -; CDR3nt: TGTGCCAGCAGTCCCCTAGTAGGACACCTGAACACCGGGGAGCTGTTTTTT; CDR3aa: CASSPLVGHLNTGELFF
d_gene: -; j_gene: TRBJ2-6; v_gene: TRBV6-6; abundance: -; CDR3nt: TGTGCCAGCAGCCGACTTAAATCCGGGGTCCTTGGGGCCAACGTCCTGACTTTC; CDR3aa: CASSRLKSGVLGANVLTF
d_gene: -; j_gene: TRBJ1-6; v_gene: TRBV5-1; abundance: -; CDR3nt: TGCGCCAGCAGCTTGGAGCCAGGGGACAATAATTCACCCCTCCACTTT; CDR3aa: CASSLEPGDNNSPLHF
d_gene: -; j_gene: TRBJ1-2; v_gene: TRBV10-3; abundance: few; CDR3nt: TGTGCCATCAGTGAGTGGGGGCGACACTATGGCTACACCTTC; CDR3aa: CAISEWGRHYGYTF
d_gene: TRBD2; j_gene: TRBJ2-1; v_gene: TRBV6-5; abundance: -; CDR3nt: TGTGCCAGCAGTTACGGCGGGAGGGACAACAATGAGCAGTTCTTC; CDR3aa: CASSYGGRDNNEQFF
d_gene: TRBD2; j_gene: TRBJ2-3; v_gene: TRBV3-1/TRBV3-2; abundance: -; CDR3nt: TGTGCCAGCAGCCCGAATCGGGGACTAAGGCAGTATTTT; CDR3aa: CASSPNRGLRQYF
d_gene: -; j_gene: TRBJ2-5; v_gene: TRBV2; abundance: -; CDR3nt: TGTGCCAGCAGCCGAGACAACCAAGAGACCCAGTACTTC; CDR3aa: CASSRDNQETQYF
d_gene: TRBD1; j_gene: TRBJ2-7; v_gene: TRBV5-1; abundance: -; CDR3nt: TGCGCCAGCAGCTTGGGGGACAGGGAGTACGAGCAGTACTTC; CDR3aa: CASSLGDREYEQYF
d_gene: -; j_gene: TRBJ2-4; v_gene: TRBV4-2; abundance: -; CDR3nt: TGTGCCAGCAGCCAAGATCGGAGAAGGGGTCTAGCCAAAAACATTCAGTACTTC; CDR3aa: CASSQDRRRGLAKNIQYF
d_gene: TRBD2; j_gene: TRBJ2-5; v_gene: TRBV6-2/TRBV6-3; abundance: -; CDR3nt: TGTGCCAGCAGTTACAGTTTGGGAGGGGTCCAAGAGACCCAGTACTTC; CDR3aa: CASSYSLGGVQETQYF
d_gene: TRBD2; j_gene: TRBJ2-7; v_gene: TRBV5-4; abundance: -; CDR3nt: TGTGCCAGCAGCTTCGGCGGGGGGCGTGAGCAGTACTTC; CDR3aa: CASSFGGGREQYF
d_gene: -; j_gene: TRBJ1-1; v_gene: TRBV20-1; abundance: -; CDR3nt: TGCAGTGCTATCAGGTACACTGAAGCTTTCTTT; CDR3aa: CSAIRYTEAFF
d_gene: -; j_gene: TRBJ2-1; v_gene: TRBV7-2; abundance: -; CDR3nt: TGTGCCAGCAGCGAACAAAGGACTGTATTCAATGAGCAGTTCTTC; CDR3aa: CASSEQRTVFNEQFF
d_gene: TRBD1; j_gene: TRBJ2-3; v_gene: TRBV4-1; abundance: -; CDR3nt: TGCGCCAGCAGCCAAGGTTCAGGGACAGCTTCTAGCACAGATACGCAGTATTTT; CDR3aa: CASSQGSGTASSTDTQYF
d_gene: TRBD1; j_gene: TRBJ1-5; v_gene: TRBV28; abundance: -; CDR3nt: TGTGCCAGCAGTTTGAGACAGGGAAGTCAGCCCCAGCATTTT; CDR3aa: CASSLRQGSQPQHF
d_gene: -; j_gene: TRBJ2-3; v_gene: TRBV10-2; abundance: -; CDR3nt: TGCGCAGCGCTAAGCGGCCCCACAGATACGCAGTATTTT; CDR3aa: CAALSGPTDTQYF
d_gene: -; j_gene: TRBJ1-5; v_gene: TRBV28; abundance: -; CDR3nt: TGTGCCAGCAGTTCATATCACCGCGGGGACCAGCATTTT; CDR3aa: CASSSYHRGDQHF